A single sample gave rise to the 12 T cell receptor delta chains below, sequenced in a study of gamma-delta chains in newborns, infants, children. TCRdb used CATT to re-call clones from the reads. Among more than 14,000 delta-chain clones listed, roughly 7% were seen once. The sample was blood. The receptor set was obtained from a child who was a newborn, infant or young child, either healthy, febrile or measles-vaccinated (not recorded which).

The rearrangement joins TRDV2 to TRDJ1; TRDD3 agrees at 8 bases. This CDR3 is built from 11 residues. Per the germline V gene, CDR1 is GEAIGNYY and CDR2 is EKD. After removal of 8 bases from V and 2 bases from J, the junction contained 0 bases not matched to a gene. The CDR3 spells CAYWGTDKLIF. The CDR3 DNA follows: TGTGCCTACTGGGGGACCGATAAACTCATCTTT.

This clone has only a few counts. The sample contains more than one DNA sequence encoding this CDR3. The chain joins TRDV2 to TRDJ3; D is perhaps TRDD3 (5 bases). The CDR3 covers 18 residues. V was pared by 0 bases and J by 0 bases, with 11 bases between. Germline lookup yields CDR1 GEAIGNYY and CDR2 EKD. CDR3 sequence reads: CACDTGDYLSWDTRQMFF. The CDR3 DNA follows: TGTGCCTGTGACACCGGGGACTATCTCTCCTGGGACACCCGACAGATGTTTTTC.

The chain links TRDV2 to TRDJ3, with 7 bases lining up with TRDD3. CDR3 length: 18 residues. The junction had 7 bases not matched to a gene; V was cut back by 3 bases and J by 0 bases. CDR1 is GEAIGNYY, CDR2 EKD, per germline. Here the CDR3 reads CACDAGGSLSWDTRQMFF. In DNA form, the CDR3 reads TGTGCCTGTGACGCCGGGGGATCCCTCTCCTGGGACACCCGACAGATGTTTTTC.

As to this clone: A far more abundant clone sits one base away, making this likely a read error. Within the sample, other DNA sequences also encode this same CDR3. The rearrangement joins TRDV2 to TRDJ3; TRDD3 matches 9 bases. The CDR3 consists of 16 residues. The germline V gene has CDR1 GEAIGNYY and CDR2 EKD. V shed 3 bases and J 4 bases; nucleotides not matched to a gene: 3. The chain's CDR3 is CACDAWGIWDTRQMFF. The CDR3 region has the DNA TGTGCCTGTGACGCCTGGGGGATTTGGGACACCCGACAGATGTTTTTC.

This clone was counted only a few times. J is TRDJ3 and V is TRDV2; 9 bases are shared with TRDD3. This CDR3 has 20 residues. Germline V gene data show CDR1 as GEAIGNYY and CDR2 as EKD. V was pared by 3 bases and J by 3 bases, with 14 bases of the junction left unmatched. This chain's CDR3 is CACDPALLGEVDWDTRQMFF. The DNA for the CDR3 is TGTGCCTGTGACCCGGCCCTACTGGGGGAAGTGGACTGGGACACCCGACAGATGTTTTTC.

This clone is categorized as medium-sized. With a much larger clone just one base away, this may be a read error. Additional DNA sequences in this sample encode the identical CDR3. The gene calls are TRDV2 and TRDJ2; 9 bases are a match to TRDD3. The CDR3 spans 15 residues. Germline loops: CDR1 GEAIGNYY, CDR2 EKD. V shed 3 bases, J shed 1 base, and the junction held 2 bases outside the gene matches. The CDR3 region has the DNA TGTGCCTGTGACCTACTGGGGGATTTGACAGCACAACTCTTCTTT. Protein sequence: CACDLLGDLTAQLFF.

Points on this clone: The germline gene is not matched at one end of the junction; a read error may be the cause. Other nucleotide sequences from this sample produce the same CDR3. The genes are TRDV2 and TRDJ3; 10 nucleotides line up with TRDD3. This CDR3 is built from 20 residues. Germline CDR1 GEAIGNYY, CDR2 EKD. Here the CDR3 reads CACDTVNWGILSWDTRQMFF. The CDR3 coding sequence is TGTGCCTGTGACACCGTAAACTGGGGGATTTTATCCTGGGACACCCGCCAGATGTTTTTC.

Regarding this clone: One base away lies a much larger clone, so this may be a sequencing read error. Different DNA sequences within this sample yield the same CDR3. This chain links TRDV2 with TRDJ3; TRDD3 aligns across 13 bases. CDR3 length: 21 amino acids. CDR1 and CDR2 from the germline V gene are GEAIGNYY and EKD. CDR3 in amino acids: CACDKVLGDTRSSWDTRQMFF. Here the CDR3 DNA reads TGTGCCTGTGACAAAGTACTGGGGGATACGCGCAGCTCCTGGGACACACGACAGATGTTTTTC.

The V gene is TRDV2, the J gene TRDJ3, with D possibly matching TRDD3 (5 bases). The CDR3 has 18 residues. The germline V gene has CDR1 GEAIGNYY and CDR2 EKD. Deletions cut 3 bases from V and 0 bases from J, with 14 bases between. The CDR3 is CACDWLLDSSWDTRQMFF. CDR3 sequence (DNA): TGTGCCTGTGACTGGCTACTGGACAGCTCCTGGGACACCCGACAGATGTTTTTC.

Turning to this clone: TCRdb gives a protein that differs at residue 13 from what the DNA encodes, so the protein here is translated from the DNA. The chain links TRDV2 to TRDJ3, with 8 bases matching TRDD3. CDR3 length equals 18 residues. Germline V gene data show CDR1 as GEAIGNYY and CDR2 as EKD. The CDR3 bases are TGTGCCTGTGACACCGGCTGGGGGAGGTCCTGGGACGCCCGACAGATGTTTTTC. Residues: CACDTGWGRSWDARQMFF.

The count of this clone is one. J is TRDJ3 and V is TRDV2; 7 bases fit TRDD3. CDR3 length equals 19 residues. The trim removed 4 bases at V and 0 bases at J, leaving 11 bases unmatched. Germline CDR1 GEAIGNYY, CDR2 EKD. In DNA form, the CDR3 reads TGTGCCTGTGATCATACTGGGGCTAAAAGCTCCTGGGACACCCGACAGATGTTTTTC. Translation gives CACDHTGAKSSWDTRQMFF.

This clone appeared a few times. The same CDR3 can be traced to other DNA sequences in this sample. The CDR3 nucleotides are TGTGCCTGTGACGTACTGGGGGATACGGGGAGCTCCTGGGACACCCGACAGATGTTTTTC. Amino acid sequence: CACDVLGDTGSSWDTRQMFF. V usage is TRDV2 and J usage is TRDJ3; 13 bases match TRDD3. The CDR3 length is 20 residues. Trimming at V came to 3 bases and at J to 0 bases, leaving 7 bases not matched to a gene. CDR1 is GEAIGNYY and CDR2 is EKD in the germline V gene.